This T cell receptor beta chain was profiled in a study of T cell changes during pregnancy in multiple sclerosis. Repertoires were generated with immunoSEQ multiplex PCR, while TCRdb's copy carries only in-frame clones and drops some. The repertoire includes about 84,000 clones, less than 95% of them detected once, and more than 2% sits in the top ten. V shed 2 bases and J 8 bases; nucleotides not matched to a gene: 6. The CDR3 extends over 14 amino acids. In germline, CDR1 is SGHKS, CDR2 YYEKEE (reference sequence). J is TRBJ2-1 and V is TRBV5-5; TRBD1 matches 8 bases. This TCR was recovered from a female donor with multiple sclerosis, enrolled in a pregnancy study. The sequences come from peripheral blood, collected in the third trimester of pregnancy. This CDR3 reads CASSFWTGRDEQFF. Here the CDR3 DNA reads TGTGCCAGCAGCTTTTGGACAGGGAGAGATGAGCAGTTCTTC.